The rows below give T cell receptor beta chains drawn from one sample of a study of T cell repertoires and HLA-DP antigens. The assay was immunoSEQ multiplex PCR, and TCRdb's table has in-frame clones only and misses some. This sample has some 110,000 clones, with 80% to 95% found just once. Their antigens are not known. Sequencing used CD4+ T cells from PBMCs. These TCRs come from a woman in her late teens or twenties in good health and CMV-seronegative. Each CDR3 is given with its conserved first and last residue. The order of the fields is J gene, D gene, V gene, CDR3 protein, CDR3 DNA. The D gene is left open where the match is weak.

j_gene: TRBJ2-7; d_gene: -; v_gene: TRBV28; CDR3aa: CASSSKYEQYF; CDR3nt: TGTGCCAGCAGTTCGAAATACGAGCAGTACTTC
j_gene: TRBJ2-3; d_gene: -; v_gene: TRBV13; CDR3aa: CASSLTSDTQYF; CDR3nt: TGTGCCAGCAGCTTGACTAGTGATACGCAGTATTTT
j_gene: TRBJ1-2; d_gene: -; v_gene: TRBV30; CDR3aa: CAWSVAGRTNYGYTF; CDR3nt: TGTGCCTGGAGTGTGGCAGGGCGTACTAACTATGGCTACACCTTC
j_gene: TRBJ1-2; d_gene: -; v_gene: TRBV5-5; CDR3aa: CASSLDRWLRNYGYTF; CDR3nt: TGTGCCAGCAGCTTGGATAGATGGTTACGGAACTATGGCTACACCTTC
j_gene: TRBJ1-2; d_gene: TRBD1; v_gene: TRBV19; CDR3aa: CASRRGTANYGYTF; CDR3nt: TGTGCCAGTAGGAGGGGGACAGCGAACTATGGCTACACCTTC
j_gene: TRBJ1-3; d_gene: -; v_gene: TRBV18; CDR3aa: CASSLGRPSGNTIYF; CDR3nt: TGTGCCAGCTCACTGGGACGTCCTTCTGGAAACACCATATATTTT
j_gene: TRBJ1-1; d_gene: -; v_gene: TRBV5-1; CDR3aa: CASTSLPGEGNTEAFF; CDR3nt: TGCGCCAGCACCTCCCTCCCGGGTGAAGGGAACACTGAAGCTTTCTTT
j_gene: TRBJ2-3; d_gene: -; v_gene: TRBV5-4; CDR3aa: CASSLTDTQYF; CDR3nt: TGTGCCAGCAGCCTCACAGATACGCAGTATTTT
j_gene: TRBJ2-2; d_gene: -; v_gene: TRBV15; CDR3aa: CATSRGWGEGRSTGELFF; CDR3nt: TGTGCCACCAGCAGAGGATGGGGCGAGGGTAGGAGCACCGGGGAGCTGTTTTTT
j_gene: TRBJ1-1; d_gene: -; v_gene: TRBV5-1; CDR3aa: CASRKIQMNTEAFF; CDR3nt: TGCGCCAGCAGGAAAATACAGATGAACACTGAAGCTTTCTTT
j_gene: TRBJ1-6; d_gene: TRBD1; v_gene: TRBV7-8; CDR3aa: CASSLGQGHSYNSPLHF; CDR3nt: TGTGCCAGCAGCTTAGGACAGGGACACTCCTATAATTCACCCCTCCACTTT
j_gene: TRBJ1-2; d_gene: -; v_gene: TRBV6-1; CDR3aa: CASSPSNYGYTF; CDR3nt: TGTGCCAGCAGTCCATCTAACTATGGCTACACCTTC
j_gene: TRBJ2-1; d_gene: -; v_gene: TRBV4-2; CDR3aa: CASSRDLLGRSSYNEQFF; CDR3nt: TGTGCCAGCAGCCGGGACTTACTAGGCCGTAGCTCCTACAATGAGCAGTTCTTC
j_gene: TRBJ2-2; d_gene: -; v_gene: TRBV7-3; CDR3aa: CASMGGRELFF; CDR3nt: TGTGCCAGCATGGGAGGCCGGGAGCTGTTTTTT
j_gene: TRBJ2-3; d_gene: -; v_gene: TRBV25-1; CDR3aa: CASSPGITSTDTQYF; CDR3nt: TGTGCCAGCAGTCCTGGCATAACTAGCACAGATACGCAGTATTTT
j_gene: TRBJ2-2; d_gene: -; v_gene: TRBV7-2; CDR3aa: CASSAAPSVSGELFF; CDR3nt: TGTGCCAGCAGCGCCGCCCCTAGCGTGTCCGGGGAGCTGTTTTTT
j_gene: TRBJ2-2; d_gene: TRBD1; v_gene: TRBV6-1; CDR3aa: CASGGQGASTGELFF; CDR3nt: TGTGCCAGCGGGGGACAGGGGGCTTCCACCGGGGAGCTGTTTTTT